This T cell receptor (beta chain) was sequenced for a study of T-cell reconstitution after alpha-beta-depleted transplantation in children. Study findings and constraints: As was reported, about two months after transplant, alpha-beta T cells came from several hundred expanded graft clones. Newly generated T cells supplied most T-cell counts and diversity one year post-transplant.

Trimming took off 0 bases at V and 7 bases at J, with 13 bases between the two ends. The CDR3 extends over 15 amino acids. Germline assignment: CDR1 DFQATT and CDR2 SNEGSKA (reference sequence). Preparation of the TCRbeta library involved a method that used unique molecular identifiers. From the PCR reads, TCRdb called clonotypes with MiXCR, one entry per CDR3 protein. Altogether about 590,000 distinct CDR3 sequences are present, approximately 12% being singletons, with the ten largest covering 2.2%. This clonotype was found a few times. What it recognizes is unknown. The V and J genes are TRBV20-1 and TRBJ1-6, with D possibly matching TRBD1 (6 bases). The sample was PBMCs, mostly from graft donor cells, taken 360 days after TCRalphabeta/CD19-depleted stem cell transplant. The receptor was isolated from a male patient younger than 18 who had a stem cell transplant for acute myeloid leukemia, so the T cells may come from the graft donor. CDR3 loop: CSAREPTGHNSPLHF. The CDR3 DNA follows: TGCAGTGCTAGAGAGCCGACAGGTCACAATTCACCCCTCCACTTT.